These 29 T cell receptor beta chains came from one sample sequenced in a study of cytomegalovirus exposure and HLA in healthy donors. The PCR ran on 60 Vbeta and 13 Jbeta primers. Libraries were prepared by immunoSEQ multiplex PCR; TCRdb keeps only in-frame clonotypes and omits some of them. In the table there are 200,000 to 250,000 clones, under 80% of which are singletons. Sequenced input: PBMCs. These receptors were collected from a young woman in good health and CMV-seronegative.

This clone has at least ten counts. This chain uses TRBV13 with TRBJ1-1; D gene uncertain. Trimming took off 0 bases at V and 11 bases at J, with 7 bases between the two ends. Per germline, CDR1 PRHDT and CDR2 FYEKMQ (reference sequence). The CDR3 totals 11 residues. CDR3 sequence: CASSLGLEAFF. The CDR3 DNA is TGTGCCAGCAGCTTAGGCCTTGAGGCTTTCTTT.

The chain recombines TRBV29-1 with TRBJ1-2; unclear D gene. Trimming pared 3 bases from V and 8 bases from J, leaving 10 bases between. Per germline, CDR1 SQVTM and CDR2 ANQGSEA. This CDR3 has 11 residues. The CDR3 DNA is TGCAGCGTTGAGAGAGGGTCAGGCTACACCTTC. Translation gives CSVERGSGYTF.

The V call is TRBV2, the J call TRBJ2-7; 7 bases are shared with TRBD1. V lost 0 bases, J lost 6 bases, and 8 bases stayed unmatched. In germline, CDR1 is SNHLY, CDR2 FYNNEI. The CDR3 totals 15 residues. The chain's CDR3 is CASSEATTGAGEQYF. The CDR3 DNA is TGTGCCAGCAGTGAAGCAACAACAGGGGCGGGCGAGCAGTACTTC.

This clone was picked up one time. This chain uses TRBV29-1 with TRBJ2-2; 8 bases align to TRBD1. Germline CDR1 and CDR2: SQVTM and ANQGSEA. The V segment lost 4 bases and the J segment 3 bases; nucleotides outside the gene matches: 10. This CDR3 is 16 amino acids long. The CDR3, as DNA: TGCAGCGTTGGTGGGGCAGGGGGCTGGGACACCGGGGAGCTGTTTTTT. Translating gives CSVGGAGGWDTGELFF.

V and J are TRBV2 and TRBJ2-3; TRBD2 is a possible D gene (6 bases). The CDR3 extends over 14 amino acids. Germline V gene lookup returns CDR1 SNHLY and CDR2 FYNNEI. V dropped 5 bases and J dropped 0 bases, with 9 bases sitting between them. DNA for the CDR3: TGTGCCAGCAGTTTAGCGGATAGCACAGATACGCAGTATTTT. This translates into CASSLADSTDTQYF. The full variable domain, completed using reference TRBV2 and TRBJ2-3, is EPEVTQTPSHQVTQMGQEVILRCVPISNHLYFYWYRQILGQKVEFLVSFYNNEISEKSEIFDDQFSVERPDGSNFTLKIRSTKLEDSAMYFCASSLADSTDTQYFGPGTRLTVL.

There are a few counts of this clone. This chain links TRBV4-1 with TRBJ2-1; 14 bases align to TRBD2. CDR3 length: 15 amino acids. J lost 8 bases, V lost 1 base, and 1 base had no gene match. CDR1 MGHRA and CDR2 YSYEKL come from the germline V gene. CDR3 protein: CASSQGTSGRYEQFF. CDR3 nucleotides: TGCGCCAGCAGCCAAGGGACTAGCGGGAGGTATGAGCAGTTCTTC.

The CDR3 here is CASSDLGQGFYEQYF. CDR3 in DNA: TGTGCCAGCAGTGACCTCGGACAGGGTTTCTACGAGCAGTACTTC. V usage is TRBV25-1 and J usage is TRBJ2-7, with TRBD1 identical over 8 bases. This CDR3 has 15 amino acids. Germline V gene sequence: CDR1 MGHDK, CDR2 SYGVNS. V dropped 3 bases and J dropped 3; count of bases not matched to a gene: 7.

CDR3 sequence: CASRREEVDTQYF. DNA of the CDR3: TGTGCCAGTAGGCGGGAAGAAGTAGATACGCAGTATTTT. This chain links TRBV19 with TRBJ2-3, with a possible D match to TRBD2 (6 bases). Trimming left V 6 bases short and J 5 bases short, with 12 bases between. This CDR3 has 13 amino acids. Germline lookup yields CDR1 LNHDA and CDR2 SQIVND (reference sequence). The full variable domain, completed using reference TRBV19 and TRBJ2-3, is DGGITQSPKYLFRKEGQNVTLSCEQNLNHDAMYWYRQDPGQGLRLIYYSQIVNDFQKGDIAEGYSVSREKKESFPLTVTSAQKNPTAFYLCASRREEVDTQYFGPGTRLTVL.

The CDR3 sequence: CASSERSSTSTEAFF. CDR3 sequence (DNA): TGTGCCAGCAGTGAACGATCTAGTACGAGCACTGAAGCTTTCTTT. The chain is built from TRBV25-1 and TRBJ1-1; D is unclear. The germline CDR1 and CDR2 sequences are MGHDK and SYGVNS. V was cut by 2 bases and J by 4 bases, with 14 bases left in between. There are 15 residues in the CDR3.

The chain carries TRBV27 and TRBJ2-6; 8 nucleotides agree with TRBD2. Per the germline V gene, CDR1 is MNHEY and CDR2 is SMNVEV (reference sequence). This CDR3 has 17 amino acids. With V trimmed by 3 bases and J by 0 bases, 4 bases remained unmatched. The CDR3 DNA is TGTGCCAGCAGTTTCAGCGGGGGCGTCTCTGGGGCCAACGTCCTGACTTTC. As protein: CASSFSGGVSGANVLTF. Full variable domain (missing parts from reference TRBV27 and TRBJ2-6): EAQVTQNPRYLITVTGKKLTVTCSQNMNHEYMSWYRQDPGLGLRQIYYSMNVEVTDKGDVPEGYKVSRKEKRNFPLILESPSPNQTSLYFCASSFSGGVSGANVLTFGAGSRLTVL.

V usage is TRBV10-1 and J usage is TRBJ1-2; a possible D gene is TRBD1 (6 bases). Trimming took off 10 bases at V and 4 bases at J, with 16 bases between the two ends. The CDR3 is 13 residues long. Per the germline V gene, CDR1 is WNHNN and CDR2 is SYGVQD (reference sequence). The chain's CDR3 is CATPPGEGYGYTF. For the CDR3, the DNA is TGCGCCACCCCCCCAGGGGAGGGCTATGGCTACACCTTC.

The chain links TRBV7-2 to TRBJ1-1; 7 positions match TRBD1. This CDR3 is 16 amino acids long. Trimming took 4 bases from V and 4 from J; bases not matched to a gene: 12. Germline lookup yields CDR1 SGHTA and CDR2 FQGNSA. The CDR3 is CASSSERGRVSTEAFF. The CDR3 DNA follows: TGTGCCAGCAGCTCCGAGAGGGGGCGCGTTAGCACTGAAGCTTTCTTT. The full variable domain, in which reference TRBV7-2 and TRBJ1-1 provide the parts outside the CDR3, is GAGVSQSPSNKVTEKGKDVELRCDPISGHTALYWYRQSLGQGLEFLIYFQGNSAPDKSGLPSDRFSAERTGGSVSTLTIQRTQQEDSAVYLCASSSERGRVSTEAFFGQGTRLTVV.

This clone has a single count. The rearrangement links TRBV9 to TRBJ2-3; D ambiguous. The V end was cut by 0 bases, the J end by 6 bases, with 2 bases between. From germline, CDR1 is SGDLS and CDR2 YYNGEE. The CDR3 totals 11 residues. The CDR3 nucleotides are TGTGCCAGCAGCGTAGCGGATACGCAGTATTTT. It yields the protein CASSVADTQYF.

A word on this clone: An end of the junction does not agree with germline; a read error may underlie this. V and J are TRBV7-9 and TRBJ2-2; 9 nucleotides line up with TRBD1. This CDR3 is 17 amino acids long. Per the germline V gene, CDR1 is SEHNR and CDR2 is FQNEAQ (reference sequence). CDR3 amino acids: CANSSNSGQGSTGELFF. The CDR3 DNA reads as TGTGCCAACAGCAGTAATTCGGGACAGGGAAGCACCGGGGAGCTGTTTTTT.

This sequence joins TRBV27 and TRBJ1-6, with D possibly being TRBD1 (6 bases). The V and J ends lost 7 bases and 6 bases respectively, with 13 bases between them. Germline-derived CDR1 and CDR2 are MNHEY and SMNVEV (reference sequence). This CDR3 spans 14 amino acids. The CDR3 sequence: CASNSGTPNSPLHF. As DNA, the CDR3 is TGTGCCAGCAATTCCGGGACACCTAATTCACCCCTCCACTTT.

V usage is TRBV7-9 and J usage is TRBJ2-7; 7 bases line up with TRBD2. CDR3 length equals 16 residues. The V gene end was trimmed by 3 bases and the J gene end by 4 bases; junction bases not matched to a gene: 12. The germline CDR1 and CDR2 sequences are SEHNR and FQNEAQ (reference sequence). The CDR3 DNA is TGTGCCAGCAGCTTCCTAGGAGCTAGCGGAAGATACGAGCAGTACTTC. This translates into CASSFLGASGRYEQYF.

This sequence joins TRBV19 and TRBJ1-5; D gene uncertain. The CDR3 sequence is 17 residues long. CDR1 and CDR2 from the germline V gene are LNHDA and SQIVND (reference sequence). The V and J ends lost 10 bases and 1 base respectively, with 23 bases between them. The CDR3, as DNA: TGTGCCATCTGCGGGATCGAGGCGGAGAAAAGCAATCAGCCCCAGCATTTT. Amino acid sequence: CAICGIEAEKSNQPQHF.

This chain joins TRBV9 and TRBJ2-1, with TRBD1 matching 7 bases. Germline loops: CDR1 SGDLS, CDR2 YYNGEE. Unmatched junction bases numbered 8, after V lost 4 bases and J lost 4 bases. The CDR3 runs 15 residues. The chain's CDR3 is CASSPQGQIYNEQFF. The CDR3 DNA reads TGTGCCAGCAGCCCCCAGGGACAGATTTACAATGAGCAGTTCTTC. The complete variable domain, with remaining parts taken from reference TRBV9 and TRBJ2-1, reads DSGVTQTPKHLITATGQRVTLRCSPRSGDLSVYWYQQSLDQGLQFLIQYYNGEERAKGNILERFSAQQFPDLHSELNLSSLELGDSALYFCASSPQGQIYNEQFFGPGTRLTVL.

In its sample, this clone was seen a few times. This chain links TRBV11-2 with TRBJ2-1, with 9 bases matching TRBD2. This CDR3 is built from 13 residues. Germline CDR1 SGHAT, CDR2 FQNNGV. The CDR3 bases are TGTGCAAGCGGACTAGCGAGCTACAATGAGCAGTTCTTC. Translated: CASGLASYNEQFF. Looking up the rest from reference TRBV11-2 and TRBJ2-1 gives the full variable domain: EAGVAQSPRYKIIEKRQSVAFWCNPISGHATLYWYQQILGQGPKLLIQFQNNGVVDDSQLPKDRFSAERLKGVDSTLKIQPAKLEDSAVYLCASGLASYNEQFFGPGTRLTVL.

The gene calls are TRBV19 and TRBJ2-4; TRBD1 matches at 8 bases. Germline trimming cut 6 bases from V and 4 bases from J; bases unmatched to any gene: 8. The CDR3 loop spans 15 amino acids. Germline CDR1 reads LNHDA; CDR2 reads SQIVND (reference sequence). CDR3 region: CASSNLDRGKNIQYF. The CDR3 region has the DNA TGTGCCAGTAGCAACCTCGACAGGGGAAAAAACATTCAGTACTTC.

V usage is TRBV2 and J usage is TRBJ1-6, with a possible D match to TRBD1 (6 bases). Trimming shortened V by 1 base and J by 10 bases, and 14 bases separated the two germline ends. This CDR3 has 15 amino acids. The germline V gene has CDR1 SNHLY and CDR2 FYNNEI. CDR3 protein: CASSEDRGAYSPLHF. CDR3 coding DNA: TGTGCCAGCAGTGAAGATCGGGGGGCCTACTCACCCCTCCACTTT.

V gene TRBV6-1 combines with J gene TRBJ2-7, with D perhaps TRBD1 (6 bases). V lost 8 bases, J lost 5 bases, and 19 bases lay in between. Germline CDR1 MNHNS, CDR2 SASEGT. The CDR3 spans 14 residues. Written as DNA, the CDR3 is TGTGCCAGCCGAGAGGTAGGGGGTTTACACGAGCAGTACTTC. Its protein product is CASREVGGLHEQYF.

This clone was detected only a few times. This chain links TRBV19 with TRBJ1-2, with no clear D. The V and J ends lost 5 bases and 8 bases respectively, with 18 bases between them. Germline V gene sequence: CDR1 LNHDA, CDR2 SQIVND (reference sequence). This CDR3 comprises 14 residues. The CDR3 DNA follows: TGTGCCAGTAGTCTCCCCGCGGCTCGACGGGGCTACACCTTC. This gives the protein CASSLPAARRGYTF. Full variable domain (rest looked up from reference TRBV19 and TRBJ1-2): DGGITQSPKYLFRKEGQNVTLSCEQNLNHDAMYWYRQDPGQGLRLIYYSQIVNDFQKGDIAEGYSVSREKKESFPLTVTSAQKNPTAFYLCASSLPAARRGYTFGSGTRLTVV.

V is TRBV6-6 and J is TRBJ1-5, with TRBD1 matching over 7 bases. Germline loops: CDR1 MNHNY, CDR2 SVGAGI (reference sequence). The CDR3 runs 12 residues. V dropped 10 bases and J dropped 7; count of bases not matched to a gene: 7. The CDR3, as DNA: TGTGCCACCGGCCGACAGGGCCAGCCCCAGCATTTT. It codes for CATGRQGQPQHF.

This clone was seen more than once but under ten times. This rearrangement joins TRBV11-2 to TRBJ2-1, with 14 bases aligning to TRBD2. The ends lost 6 bases at V and 8 bases at J; junction bases unmatched: 6. From germline, CDR1 is SGHAT and CDR2 FQNNGV. The CDR3 is 15 amino acids. CDR3 amino acids: CASSTGTSGSYEQFF. CDR3 DNA: TGTGCCAGCAGTACCGGGACTAGCGGGAGCTATGAGCAGTTCTTC.

The table lists this clone with a few counts. V gene TRBV11-3 combines with J gene TRBJ1-1; maybe TRBD1 (5 bases). CDR1 SGHNT and CDR2 YENEEA come from the germline V gene. This CDR3 region has 15 residues. V lost 5 bases and J lost 5, with 18 bases in between. CDR3 sequence reads: CASSPAGGVWTEAFF. For the CDR3, the DNA is TGTGCCAGCAGCCCTGCGGGGGGGGTTTGGACTGAAGCTTTCTTT.

This chain uses TRBV7-9 with TRBJ2-1; D remains unclear. This CDR3 has 11 residues. V was clipped by 5 bases and J by 12 bases, with 11 bases between them. Germline V gene sequence: CDR1 SEHNR, CDR2 FQNEAQ (reference sequence). The CDR3 sequence: CASSANEWQFF. The CDR3 bases are TGTGCCAGCAGCGCAAATGAGTGGCAGTTCTTC.

The rearrangement links TRBV7-9 to TRBJ2-1; a weak D match, TRBD2 (6 bases). The V gene's germline CDR1 is SEHNR and CDR2 FQNEAQ (reference sequence). The CDR3 runs 15 residues. Trimming cost V 1 base and J 2 bases, with 9 bases left between them. The CDR3 is CASSLGGVPYNEQFF. The DNA for the CDR3 is TGTGCCAGCAGCTTAGGGGGGGTCCCCTACAATGAGCAGTTCTTC.

This chain uses TRBV6-5 with TRBJ1-2, with a weak D call TRBD1 (5 bases). The CDR3 has 12 amino acids. Trimming removed 6 bases from V and 4 bases from J, with 9 bases in between. Germline values: CDR1 MNHEY, CDR2 SVGAGI. The CDR3 DNA sequence: TGTGCCAGCAGGGGGCTTGGCTATGGCTACACCTTC. The encoded protein is CASRGLGYGYTF.